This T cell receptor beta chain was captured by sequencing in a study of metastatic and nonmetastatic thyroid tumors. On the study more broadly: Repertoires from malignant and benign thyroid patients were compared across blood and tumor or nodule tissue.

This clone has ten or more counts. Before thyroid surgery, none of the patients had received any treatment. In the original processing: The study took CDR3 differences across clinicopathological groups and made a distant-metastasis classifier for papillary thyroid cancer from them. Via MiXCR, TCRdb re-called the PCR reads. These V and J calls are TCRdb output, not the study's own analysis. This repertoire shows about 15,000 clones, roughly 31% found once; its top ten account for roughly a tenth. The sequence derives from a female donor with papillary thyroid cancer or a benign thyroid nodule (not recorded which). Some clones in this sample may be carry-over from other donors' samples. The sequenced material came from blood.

The CDR3 is CASSPRTVNTEAFF. CDR3 sequence (DNA): TGTGCCAGCAGCCCTCGGACAGTTAACACTGAAGCTTTCTTT. The J gene is TRBJ1-1, the V gene TRBV5-4; tentatively, D is TRBD1 (6 bases). Per germline, CDR1 SGHNT and CDR2 YYREEE (reference sequence). V shed 4 bases and J shed 2 bases, with 12 bases lying between them. The CDR3 covers 14 residues.